Reported below is one T cell receptor (beta chain). Which antigen it targets is not known. No base qualities exist here, and no much larger clone lies one base off it. CDR1 is given as MGHRA and CDR2 as YSYEKL, both from the germline V gene. V ends up 1 base short and J 11 bases short, with an unmatched junction base count of 8. Counted from cysteine to phenylalanine, this CDR3 has 15 amino acids. CDR3 DNA only is kept here, 45 bases in frame from base 1. Library preparation employed the immunoSEQ multiplex PCR assay. For the multiplex PCR, a mixture combining 60 forward primers for TCR Vbeta segments and 13 reverse primers for TCR Jbeta segments was used. The CDR3 region of rearranged TCR beta genes was amplified from genomic DNA by a multiplex PCR assay. Amplified TCR beta libraries were sequenced as 87-base-pair reads on the Illumina HiSeq System. Per the source publication's procedure: A later analysis counted some 74 million unique TCR beta chains across the 666 repertoires, and roughly 10 million of these chains were shared by at least two donors. Raw reads were error-corrected and collapsed into unique sequences by a nearest-neighbor algorithm in which closely related sequences were merged to remove PCR and sequencing errors. Alignment of CDR3 sequences to IMGT reference sequences was used to assign V, D and J gene segments. Each retained sequence needed at least a six-nucleotide match to both a V gene segment and a J gene segment. A rearrangement was called productive if the CDR3 had no stop codons and remained in frame with V and J, and every other rearrangement was called non-productive. Following IMGT convention, CDR3 was defined as the stretch from the second conserved V-encoded cysteine to the conserved J-encoded phenylalanine. Sequences without an unambiguous match to a single V gene segment were excluded from the earlier analysis of over 500 of the donors. In an earlier analysis of 587 of the donors, a V segment was called functional when productive rearrangements were above 56.7%, and segregating when the standard deviation between donors exceeded 5%. To diagnose cytomegalovirus status from the catalog of TCR beta chain sequences, a statistical classification framework was built. A later analysis assigned V and J genes by comparing TCR nucleotide sequences with IMGT/GENE-DB human TR gene sequences. The TCRdist pipeline was used in a later analysis to assign CDR3 sequences and most-parsimonious VDJ recombination scenarios. In a later analysis, every TCR beta chain was defined by the combination of its CDR3 amino acid sequence and its V-gene family, and reads without a unique V-gene family were dropped. In a later analysis, 550 to 650 highly shared, low-generation-probability nucleotide sequences were removed to address suspected cross-contamination and a sequencing artifact. For each public chain, a later analysis derived a clonal expansion index from normalized ranks of inferred template counts within each repertoire. In a later analysis, generation probabilities were computed with a VDJ recombination model fitted to out-of-frame rearrangements, and the resulting probabilities were checked against IGoR. Hypergeometric tests were used in a later analysis to score TCR-TCR, TCR-HLA and TCR-CMV co-occurrence, with a repertoire-size bias correction applied to the TCR pairs. To estimate false discovery rates, a later analysis permuted the HLA or CMV assignments 20 times. In a later analysis, co-occurring TCRs were grouped with DBSCAN, and TCRdist sequence similarity was added when clustering was performed within HLA-allele-positive subsets. Co-occurrence clustering excluded repertoires with fewer than 30,000 or more than 120,000 public chains, plus five with anomalous nucleotide sharing. TCRdb mirrors the immuneACCESS table, restricted to in-frame sequences. Some clones are absent from its copies; in checked studies, under half trace to an unresolved V gene, and the reason for the others is unknown. V and J calls and clone size follow that table, whereas D and trimming were derived from the DNA. The sample table shows over 150,000 clones, and 68% are seen once. The ten most abundant clones make up approximately 1.5% of the sample.

This entry is derived from a study of cytomegalovirus exposure and HLA in healthy donors (dated by TCRdb to 2016 to 2017). Context from the whole study: According to an earlier analysis of around 600 of the donors, some 180 million T cells yielded 95 million to 140 million unique TCR beta sequences and around 280 Gb of sequence data. Along with the approximately 700-subject first cohort, a separate validation cohort of more than 90 different subjects was used. Among the approximately 420 genotyped donors, approximately 77% belonged to the genetic ancestry cluster associated with self-reported Caucasian donors. Genome-wide SNP genotypes for about 65% of the roughly 670 donors were used in a later genetic analysis, which treated that subset as a discovery cohort. Across 398 genotyped donors of the cohort, an average of about 220,000 unique TCR beta nucleotide sequences per donor were sequenced, and approximately 19% of those sequences were non-productive. To predict cytomegalovirus infection status, the study brought together high-throughput TCR immunosequencing, statistical association of individual TCRs with disease status, and machine learning. Roughly 5 DR-DQ haplotypes were handled as single units for association and clustering, since linkage in the cohort was strong. HLA typing covered class I and class II loci at four-digit resolution. All discovery cohort repertoires had been generated on a single sequencing platform. In the later analysis, no new phenotypic data were used to find candidate immune exposures; instead, reliance was placed on TCR beta sequences and their occurrence across donors. Approximately 310 gigabases of sequencing data and 80 million or so unique TCR sequences were included in an early release covering 500 to 750 HLA-typed donors. The number of donors typed differed by locus, with roughly 620-640 for A, B, C, DRB1 and DQB1, around 500 for DQA1, 600 to 610 for DPA1, and around 460 for DPB1. In a later analysis, previously published TCR beta repertoires from roughly 710 donors were re-analyzed and high-resolution HLA genotyping was added so that TCR occurrence patterns could be studied. Alongside the repertoire data, information on donor age, sex, ethnicity and CMV serostatus was compiled. The aim of the study was to test whether cataloging public T cell receptors could identify signatures of past pathogen exposure. The study used immunosequencing to profile the T cell repertoires of approximately 640 subjects and linked those repertoires to cytomegalovirus serostatus. To decide whether each TCR beta V gene segment behaved as functional or pseudogenic, an earlier analysis of nearly 600 of the donors relied on high-throughput TCR beta sequencing.

On the study overall, not on this receptor specifically: The cohort was sequenced for TCR beta chains only, and without alpha or paired-chain data the features that could be detected were limited. Sequencing depth was assumed to be roughly uniform across donors in the presence/absence analyses, though that assumption may not hold. In a later analysis, the rate of TCR association differed among HLA loci, with DRB1 alleles having the most associated TCRs and HLA-C alleles having the fewest. In the study, around 160 TCR beta chains were listed as associated with cytomegalovirus. Because counts were too low, seventeen rarely observed V segments, including chromosome 9 orphons, were left out of the earlier analysis of 587 of the donors. CMV serostatus was the only immune exposure information available for the cohort. In a later analysis, over 15,000 TCR beta sequences were associated with specific HLA alleles at a false discovery rate of 0.05. Correlated functional status among segregating V segments might reflect linkage disequilibrium, but an unknown experimental factor could not be ruled out. A later analysis found that HLA-associated TCR beta chains were more clonally expanded and had lower generation probabilities than equally common non-associated chains. Most CMV-associated TCR beta chains appeared to be HLA-restricted in a later analysis, and the HLA associations seemed to be driven largely by CMV exposure. A later genetic analysis associated a missense DCLRE1C variant with V-gene and J-gene trimming of TCR beta chains, and an independent cohort replicated the association. The authors suggested that the approach could potentially be generalized to other disease states and immunological phenotypes. Broadly in line with IMGT annotations, most TCR beta V segments showed up in productive rearrangements about 90% or about 30% of the time in an earlier analysis of 450 to 600 of the donors. Some IMGT-functional V segments, including TRBV6-2 and TRBV6-3, could not be distinguished by the 87-base-pair reads and were therefore excluded. A further reported finding was that TCR beta sequences accurately predicted the HLA-A and HLA-B alleles for most subjects in the first cohort. A group of highly shared sequence variants was considered likely to be a technical artifact of the sequencing pipeline. The classifier was reported to diagnose cytomegalovirus status with high specificity and sensitivity in both the original and validation cohorts. Because HLA typing was unavailable for some donors at each locus, only the typed subset was used in association tests. A later analysis reported that several top co-occurrence clusters appeared linked to parvovirus B19, influenza, CMV and Epstein-Barr virus. In a later genetic analysis, fewer N-insertions in productive TCRs were reported among donors in an Asian-associated ancestry cluster than the roughly 700-donor mean. When HLA alleles, especially DR and DQ, strongly co-occurred, attributing TCR associations to individual alleles was difficult. While some public TCRs were present in many individuals, most TCR sequences turned up only very rarely across donors. A few of the identified cytomegalovirus-associated TCR beta chains were confirmed in vitro to be specific for cytomegalovirus antigens.

The cohort consisted of some 730 healthy bone marrow donors. At the time of sampling, all cohort members were nominally healthy, though unrecorded immune exposures were likely present. The donor was CMV seronegative and was included in the group of a few hundred seronegative cohort members. Each donor provided a peripheral blood sample, and peripheral blood mononuclear cells were used for TCR beta sequencing. Genomic DNA was extracted from the blood cell samples with the Qiagen DNeasy Blood Extraction Kit. This clonotype was sampled from a man aged 45 to 65 in good health and CMV-seronegative. The receptor chain draws on TRBV4-1 and TRBJ1-1; 12 middle bases align to TRBD1. Sequencing was done on a sample of PBMCs. Here the CDR3 is given as CASSQGGTGGSAAFF. The nucleotides are TGCGCCAGCAGCCAAGGGGGGACAGGGGGCTCGGCGGCTTTCTTT.